This record looks at one T cell receptor (beta chain) sequence and its context. Its antigen is unknown. These data are taken from a study of T cells in Graves' hyperthyroidism and ophthalmopathy. Study-wide background: Initial diagnosis, before any treatment, was when peripheral blood was collected. Study-wide points: Median prediction lead before ophthalmopathy onset was 5 to 7 months with the model.

The CDR3 totals 15 residues. Germline lookup yields CDR1 SGDLS and CDR2 YYNGEE. V shed 0 bases and J 4 bases; nucleotides not matched to a gene: 4. TCR beta CDR3 regions were amplified from RNA transcripts. The HTBI primer set drove a first-round RT-PCR of the TCR CDR3. TCRdb analysed the multiplex PCR reads with MiXCR anew, one entry per CDR3 protein. The table includes approximately 620,000 distinct CDR3 sequences, about 16% detected once. Cells are PBMCs isolated from about 10 ml of fresh blood. The TCR comes from a middle-aged woman with Graves' ophthalmopathy. This sequence joins TRBV9 and TRBJ2-1; 7 bases line up with TRBD1. Sequenced: blood. Written as DNA, the CDR3 is TGTGCCAGCAGCGTAGAGGGGGACAGATACAATGAGCAGTTCTTC. This encodes CASSVEGDRYNEQFF.